This TCR beta chain was retrieved from a study of Graves' ophthalmopathy and Graves' hyperthyroidism. RNA transcripts were the source from which TCR beta CDR3 regions were amplified. An initial RT-PCR round employing HTBI primers preceded a second-round multiplex PCR. TCRdb redid the calling of the multiplex PCR reads with MiXCR, one entry per CDR3 protein. The profile shows over 150,000 distinct CDR3 sequences, less than 45% of them singletons. The material sequenced was peripheral blood. This sequence originates from a woman in her 40s with Graves' ophthalmopathy.

CDR3 sequence: CASSLPTSGRQGEQYF. CDR3 nucleotides: TGTGCCAGCAGCTTACCCACTAGCGGGAGGCAAGGCGAGCAGTACTTC. The genes are TRBV11-2 and TRBJ2-7; TRBD2 aligns across 12 bases. This CDR3 has 16 residues. The V gene's germline CDR1 is SGHAT and CDR2 FQNNGV. V shed 2 bases, J shed 6 bases, and the junction held 8 bases outside the gene matches.